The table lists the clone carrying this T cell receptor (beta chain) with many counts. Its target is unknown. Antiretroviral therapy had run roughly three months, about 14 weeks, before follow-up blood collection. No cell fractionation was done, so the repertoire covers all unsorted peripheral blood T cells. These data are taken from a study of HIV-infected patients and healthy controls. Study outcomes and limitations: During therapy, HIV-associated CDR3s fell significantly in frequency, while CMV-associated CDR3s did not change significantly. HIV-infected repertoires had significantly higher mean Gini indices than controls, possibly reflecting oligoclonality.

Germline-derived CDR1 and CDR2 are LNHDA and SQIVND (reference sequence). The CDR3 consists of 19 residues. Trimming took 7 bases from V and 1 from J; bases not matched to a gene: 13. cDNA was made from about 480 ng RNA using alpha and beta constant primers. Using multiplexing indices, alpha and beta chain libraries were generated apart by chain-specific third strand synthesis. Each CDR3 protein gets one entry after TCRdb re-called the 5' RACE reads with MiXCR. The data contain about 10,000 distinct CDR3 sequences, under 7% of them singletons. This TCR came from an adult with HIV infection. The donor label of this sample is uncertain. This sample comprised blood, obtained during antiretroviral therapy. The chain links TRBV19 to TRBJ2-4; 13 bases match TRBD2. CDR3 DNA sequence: TGTGCCAGTACCCTACGACTAGCGGGAGGACAAGGGGCCAAAAACATTCAGTACTTC. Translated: CASTLRLAGGQGAKNIQYF.